The clone carrying this T cell receptor beta chain has ten or more counts. This beta chain is off target for a library built for alpha chains, so its abundance means little. Germline lookup yields CDR1 SGHRS and CDR2 YFSETQ. This CDR3 region has 13 residues. The ends were cut back, 5 bases at V and 3 bases at J, with 12 bases in the middle. The data belong to a study of spatial heterogeneity in lung cancer. On the study more broadly: There were consistently more beta-chain sequences detected than alpha-chain sequences. The mean occurrence of each unique TCR and UMI combination in raw reads exceeded eight.

Each TCR cDNA molecule bore a unique molecular identifier. TCRdb re-derived calls from the 5' RACE reads in MiXCR, one entry per CDR3 protein. This sample has about 6,900 distinct CDR3 sequences, with over 5% found just once. Stated time point: sample taken at primary tumor resection. Whole RNA from tumor, nontumor lung or frozen PBMC was sequenced unsorted. The donors were fewer than 80 patients with non-small cell lung cancer that was early-stage and untreated. Specimen: normal lung tissue next to the tumor, collected at surgery. The V gene is TRBV5-1, the J gene TRBJ2-7, with D unresolved. The sequence came from a female donor with early-stage non-small cell lung cancer. DNA for the CDR3: TGCGCCAGCAGGGACCTTCCCGGCTACGAGCAGTACTTC. This sequence encodes CASRDLPGYEQYF.